The sequence of this TCR beta chain was determined in a study of vaccination and CD4 T cells after COVID-19. As concerns this clonotype: No antigen is known for it.

Cultured CD4+ T cell DNA was sequenced using the Oncomine TCR Beta short-read assay. TCRdb passed the PCR reads through MiXCR, listing each CDR3 protein once. In the table there are under 15,000 distinct CDR3 sequences, 28% of which are singletons. Treatment: roughly 11-day PBMC culture with coronavirus spike peptide pools or control peptides (ViraFEST assay). Replacement of half the medium with fresh IL-2 medium took place on days 3 and 7. The sample was cultured CD4+ T cells from blood. This clonotype was obtained from a human donor with COVID-19.

This CDR3 reads CASSPRDRPLPPETQYF. The CDR3 DNA sequence: TGTGCCAGCAGTCCCCGGGACAGGCCGCTCCCCCCGGAGACCCAGTACTTC. The rearrangement uses TRBV9 and TRBJ2-5, with 8 bases aligning to TRBD1. The V and J ends lost 5 bases and 5 bases, in that order; junction bases with no gene match: 17. This CDR3 is 17 amino acids long. Per the germline V gene, CDR1 is SGDLS and CDR2 is YYNGEE.